This TCR beta chain was sequenced for a study of blood T cell repertoires in COVID-19 (dated by TCRdb to about 2020). Study-level background: Collaborator samples came from the United States, Italy and Spain and covered acute and convalescent phases of COVID-19. The prospective study material was composed of cDNA or gDNA derived from T cells, B-cell-depleted T cells, or PBMCs. Deeply sampled blood TCRbeta repertoires from subjects exposed to, actively infected with, or recovered from COVID-19 were included in the dataset. The repertoires were released in a freely available public database meant as a resource for research on the immune response to SARS-CoV-2. Samples were obtained from the ongoing ImmuneRACE study (first 160 participants) and from about 1,300 subjects provided by 6 global collaborators. The sample metadata nearly always contained a de-identified subject ID, COVID-19 status, age in years and sex. HLA class I and class II types, where available, came from metadata supplied by the sample provider rather than from assay-based typing.

The paper as a whole reports these results and caveats: The amount of clinical and demographic metadata varied by source and participant and was provided uncurated.

Participants in the prospective study were aged roughly 18 to 100 years, lived in 24 United States geographic areas, and enrolled through a virtual design. In the prospective study, cohorts were assigned on the basis of participant-reported clinical history obtained from a screening survey and a study questionnaire. In the prospective study, mobile phlebotomists collected whole blood, serum and a nasopharyngeal or oropharyngeal swab from each participant. Participants in the prospective study had the option to provide additional blood draws and questionnaires over an approximately 2-month period. Prospective study blood samples were shipped either frozen or at room temperature before DNA extraction. Concerning this clone itself: There is no known antigen for this receptor. No base qualities exist here, and no much larger clone lies one base off it.

The germline V gene provides CDR1 MNHEY and CDR2 SVGEGT. Between the V and J ends, shortened by 1 base and 5 bases respectively, the junction contains 8 bases. The CDR3 has 13 amino acids, counting the end cysteine and phenylalanine. Only the CDR3 portion is preserved as DNA: 39 bases, with reading frame beginning at the first base. The immunoSEQ Assay, a bias-controlled multiplex PCR, was used to amplify TCRbeta CDR3 regions from genomic DNA. As for how the authors treated the data: Nucleated cell counts per sample were estimated from amplification of reference gene primers within the assay. To quantify the absolute abundance of each unique TCRbeta CDR3 rearrangement, sequence reads were collapsed and filtered. For each sample, productive Simpson clonality was calculated by taking the square root of Simpson's diversity index across productive rearrangements. This immuneACCESS table, as held by TCRdb, lists in-frame sequences with V and J called but not all clones. Of the missing ones, under half trace to an unresolved V gene in checked studies; the others have no known cause. D and trimming come from the DNA, and the V and J calls and clone size come from that table. Within this sample are fewer than 250,000 clones, with 70% to 90% of them counted one time only. The ten largest clones capture about 9.1% of the sample.

The specimen sequenced was PBMCs or T cells enriched from blood (not recorded which). In this chain, TRBV6-2 or TRBV6-3 is recombined with TRBJ2-5, and possibly TRBD2, on 6 matching bases. This TCR was sampled from a woman in her 50s with acute COVID-19. The CDR3 protein sequence reads: CASSYLGRETQYF. The sequenced DNA is TGTGCCAGCAGTTACTTGGGGAGGGAGACCCAGTACTTC.